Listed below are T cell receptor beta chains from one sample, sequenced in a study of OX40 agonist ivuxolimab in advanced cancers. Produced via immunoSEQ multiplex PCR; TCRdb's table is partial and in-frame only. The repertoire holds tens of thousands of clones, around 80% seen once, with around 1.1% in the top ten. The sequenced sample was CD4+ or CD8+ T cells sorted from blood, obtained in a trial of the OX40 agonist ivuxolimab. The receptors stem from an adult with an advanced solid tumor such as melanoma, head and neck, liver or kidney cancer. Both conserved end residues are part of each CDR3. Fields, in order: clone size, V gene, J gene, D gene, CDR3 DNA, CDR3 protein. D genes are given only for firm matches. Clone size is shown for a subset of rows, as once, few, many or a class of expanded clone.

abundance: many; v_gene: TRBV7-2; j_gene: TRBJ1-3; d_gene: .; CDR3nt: TGTGCCAGCAGTCAAGCTATCGGTAGCCCTGGAAACACCATATATTTT; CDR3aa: CASSQAIGSPGNTIYF
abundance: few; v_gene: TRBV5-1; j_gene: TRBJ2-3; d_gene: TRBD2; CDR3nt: TGCGCCAGCAGCTTGGTGGCGGGGGGGCCAGCAGATACGCAGTATTTT; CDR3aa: CASSLVAGGPADTQYF
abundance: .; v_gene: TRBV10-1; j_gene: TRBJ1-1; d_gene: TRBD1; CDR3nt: TGCGCCAGCAGTGCCGGGACAGCGAACACTGAAGCTTTCTTT; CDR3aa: CASSAGTANTEAFF
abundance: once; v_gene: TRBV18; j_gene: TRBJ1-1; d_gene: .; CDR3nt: TGTGCCAGCTCACCGTCGGCAGACGATGAAGCTTTCTTT; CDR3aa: CASSPSADDEAFF
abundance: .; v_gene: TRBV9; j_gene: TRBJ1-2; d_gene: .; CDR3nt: TGTGCCAGCAGCGTAGGAGGGCAGGCGATCTCCCTCTATGGCTACACCTTC; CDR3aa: CASSVGGQAISLYGYTF
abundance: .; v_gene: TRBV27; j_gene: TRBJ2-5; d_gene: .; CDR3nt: TGTGCCAGCAGTTTATCTCGCCAAGAGACCCAGTACTTC; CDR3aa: CASSLSRQETQYF
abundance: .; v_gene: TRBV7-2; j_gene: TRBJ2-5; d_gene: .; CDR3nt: TGTGCCAGCAGCTTAGGACCACCCCGCGCCGGCCCAGTGGGGACCCAGTACTTC; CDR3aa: CASSLGPPRAGPVGTQYF
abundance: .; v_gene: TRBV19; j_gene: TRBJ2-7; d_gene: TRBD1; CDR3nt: TGTGCCAGTAGTATGAACTCCGTGCCAGGGGGCGAGCAGTACTTC; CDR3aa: CASSMNSVPGGEQYF
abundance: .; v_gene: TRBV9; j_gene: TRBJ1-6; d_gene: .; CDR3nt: TGTGCCAGCAGCGTAGGAGGGCACCCTCGGGCTTCACCCCTCCACTTT; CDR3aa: CASSVGGHPRASPLHF
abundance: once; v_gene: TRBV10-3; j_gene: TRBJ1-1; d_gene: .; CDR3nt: TGTGCCATCAGTAGGCAGGGGCAGAACACTGAAGCTTTCTTT; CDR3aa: CAISRQGQNTEAFF
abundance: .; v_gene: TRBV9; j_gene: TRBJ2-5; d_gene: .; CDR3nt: TGTGCCAGCAGCGTAGGAGAGAGAGAGACCCAGTACTTC; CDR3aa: CASSVGERETQYF
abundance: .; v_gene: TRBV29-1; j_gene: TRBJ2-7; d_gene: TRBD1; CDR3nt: TGCAGCGTTAGATCGGGACAGGGTTACGAGCAGTACTTC; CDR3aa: CSVRSGQGYEQYF
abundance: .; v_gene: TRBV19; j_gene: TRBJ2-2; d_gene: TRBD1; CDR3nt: TGTGCCATCAGACCGGGACAGGTGAACACCGGGGAGCTGTTTTTT; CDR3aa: CAIRPGQVNTGELFF
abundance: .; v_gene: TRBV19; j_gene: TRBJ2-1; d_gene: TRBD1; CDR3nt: TGTGCCAGTAGTGTCGACAGGGACAATGAGCAGTTCTTC; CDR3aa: CASSVDRDNEQFF
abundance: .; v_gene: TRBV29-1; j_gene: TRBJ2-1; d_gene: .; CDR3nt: TGCAGCGTGACAGGCTACAATGAGCAGTTCTTC; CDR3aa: CSVTGYNEQFF
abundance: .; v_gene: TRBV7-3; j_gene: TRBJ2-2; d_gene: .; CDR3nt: TGTGCCAGCAGCTTTGTCCGGACCGGGGAGCTGTTTTTT; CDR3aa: CASSFVRTGELFF
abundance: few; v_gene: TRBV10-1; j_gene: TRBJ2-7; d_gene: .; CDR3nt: TGCGCCAGCCATGGGAGAAAGGAGTACGAGCAGTACTTC; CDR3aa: CASHGRKEYEQYF
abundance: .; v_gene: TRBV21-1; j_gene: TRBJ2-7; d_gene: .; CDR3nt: TGTGCCAGCAGCAAAGAGGGCTACGAGCAGTACTTC; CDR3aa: CASSKEGYEQYF
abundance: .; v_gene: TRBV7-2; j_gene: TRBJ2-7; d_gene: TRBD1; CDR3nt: TGTGCCAGCAGCCCATTACAGGGGGCGTCCGGCGAGCAGTACTTC; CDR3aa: CASSPLQGASGEQYF
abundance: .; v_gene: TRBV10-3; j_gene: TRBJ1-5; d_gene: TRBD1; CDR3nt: TGTGCCATCAGTGAGTCACAGGGGGCTTATCAGCCCCAGCATTTT; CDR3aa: CAISESQGAYQPQHF
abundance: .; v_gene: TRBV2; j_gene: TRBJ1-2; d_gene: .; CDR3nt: TGTGCCAGCAGCCCCAAACAGGGAAGTTCCTATGGCTACACCTTC; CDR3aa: CASSPKQGSSYGYTF
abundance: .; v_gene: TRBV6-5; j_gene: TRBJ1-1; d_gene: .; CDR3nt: TGTGCCAGCAGTTACTCGAAGCTCATGAACACTGAAGCTTTCTTT; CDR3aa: CASSYSKLMNTEAFF
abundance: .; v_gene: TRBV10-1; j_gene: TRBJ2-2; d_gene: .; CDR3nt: TGCGCCAGCAGTGGCTGGGGCGGGGAGCTGTTTTTT; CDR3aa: CASSGWGGELFF
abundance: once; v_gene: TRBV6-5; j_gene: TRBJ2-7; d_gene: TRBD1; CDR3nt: TGTGCCAGCAGTATGACAGGGGGCTACGAGCAGTACTTC; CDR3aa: CASSMTGGYEQYF
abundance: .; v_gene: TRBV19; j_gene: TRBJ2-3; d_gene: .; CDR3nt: TGTGCCAGCATAGGGGCGAACACAGATACGCAGTATTTT; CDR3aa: CASIGANTDTQYF
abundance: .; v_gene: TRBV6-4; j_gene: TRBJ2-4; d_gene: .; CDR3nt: TGTGCCAGCAGTGACTCTCGACCGGGGAACATTCAGTACTTC; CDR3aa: CASSDSRPGNIQYF
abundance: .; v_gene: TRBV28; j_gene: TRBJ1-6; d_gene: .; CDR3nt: TGTGCCAGCAGTTTAGGGGGAATGGATTCACCCCTCCACTTT; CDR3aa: CASSLGGMDSPLHF
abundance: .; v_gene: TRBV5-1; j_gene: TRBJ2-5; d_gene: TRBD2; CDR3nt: TGCGCCAGCTCTAGCGGTCTAGCGGGGGTAAAGACCCAGTACTTC; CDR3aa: CASSSGLAGVKTQYF
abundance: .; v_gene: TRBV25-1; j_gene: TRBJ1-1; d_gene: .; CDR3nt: TGTGCCAGCAGTGGGAGGACAACAACTGAAGCTTTCTTT; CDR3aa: CASSGRTTTEAFF
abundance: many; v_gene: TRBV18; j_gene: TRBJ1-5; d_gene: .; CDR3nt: TGTGCCAGCACCCGGATGGGGGGAATGGATCAGCCCCAGCATTTT; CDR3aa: CASTRMGGMDQPQHF
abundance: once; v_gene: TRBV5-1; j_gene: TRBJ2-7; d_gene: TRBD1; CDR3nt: TGCGCCAGCAGCCCCACAGGGGTGGCCTACGAGCAGTACTTC; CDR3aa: CASSPTGVAYEQYF
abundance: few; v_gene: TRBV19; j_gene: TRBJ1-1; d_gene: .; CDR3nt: TGTGCCAGTGGATCGGCGAGGGGCGTTCCAGATCGTGAAGCTTTCTTT; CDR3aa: CASGSARGVPDREAFF
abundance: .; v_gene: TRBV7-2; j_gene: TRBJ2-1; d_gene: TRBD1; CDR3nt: TGTGCCAGCAGCTTAGTTGGACAGGGTAGATTGCACGAGCAGTTCTTC; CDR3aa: CASSLVGQGRLHEQFF
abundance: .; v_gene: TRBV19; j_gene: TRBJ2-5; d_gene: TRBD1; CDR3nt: TGTGCCAGTAGTGAGGGGGCGTGGGAGACCCAGTACTTC; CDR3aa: CASSEGAWETQYF
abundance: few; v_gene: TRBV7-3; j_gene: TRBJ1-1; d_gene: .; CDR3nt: TGTGCCAGCAGCTTCGACAGCAAAACTGAAGCTTTCTTT; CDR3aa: CASSFDSKTEAFF
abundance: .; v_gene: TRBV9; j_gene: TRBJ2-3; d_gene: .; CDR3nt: TGTGCCAGCAGCGTAGCTAGGGGGGGAGATACGCAGTATTTT; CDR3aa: CASSVARGGDTQYF
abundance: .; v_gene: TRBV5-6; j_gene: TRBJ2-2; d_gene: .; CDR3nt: TGTGCCACCAAGGACTCTTCGAACACCGGGGAGCTGTTTTTT; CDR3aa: CATKDSSNTGELFF
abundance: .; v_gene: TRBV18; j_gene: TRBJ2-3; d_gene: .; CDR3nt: TGTGCCAGCTCACCGCCCCAGGGCGGGGGCCGCACAGATACGCAGTATTTT; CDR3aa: CASSPPQGGGRTDTQYF
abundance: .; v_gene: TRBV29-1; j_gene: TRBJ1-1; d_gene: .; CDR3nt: TGCAGCGTTGAACCTAACAGGGCCCGCAGGGGCACTGAAGCTTTCTTT; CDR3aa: CSVEPNRARRGTEAFF
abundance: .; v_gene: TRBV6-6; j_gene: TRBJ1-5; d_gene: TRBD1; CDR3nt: TGTGCCAGCTTTATGGGACAGGGTGGCAATCAGCCCCAGCATTTT; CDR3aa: CASFMGQGGNQPQHF
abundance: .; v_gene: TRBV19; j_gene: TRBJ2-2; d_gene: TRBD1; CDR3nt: TGTGCCAGTAGTAATGGGGACAGGGTTAGGACCGGGGAGCTGTTTTTT; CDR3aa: CASSNGDRVRTGELFF
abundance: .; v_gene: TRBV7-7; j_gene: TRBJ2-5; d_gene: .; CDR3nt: TGTGCCAGCAGCTTAAGCGCGTACCAAGAGACCCAGTACTTC; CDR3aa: CASSLSAYQETQYF
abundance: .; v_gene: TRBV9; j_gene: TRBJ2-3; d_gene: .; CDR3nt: TGTGCCAGCAGCGTAGGCGTTAGCCCTAGCACAGATACGCAGTATTTT; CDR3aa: CASSVGVSPSTDTQYF